The 9 T cell receptor beta chains given below trace back to one sample, sequenced in a study of CD8 T cells in ankylosing spondylitis. TCRdb called the 5' RACE reads again in MiXCR, with one record for every CDR3 protein. The sample holds around 320,000 distinct CDR3 sequences; less than 25% are singletons and the top ten take roughly 3.6%. The sequenced sample was blood, either unsorted or a sorted T cell fraction (not recorded which). The receptors shown here come from a female donor with ankylosing spondylitis or in good health (not recorded which).

This clonotype was seen repeatedly, ten times or more. The V call is TRBV20-1, the J call TRBJ2-7, with TRBD2 matching 15 bases. The CDR3 runs to 16 residues. Germline assignment: CDR1 DFQATT and CDR2 SNEGSKA (reference sequence). The V gene end was trimmed by 0 bases and the J gene end by 7 bases; junction bases not matched to a gene: 7. This CDR3 is CSARDPGLAGGGEQYF. In DNA form, the CDR3 reads TGCAGTGCTAGAGATCCCGGACTAGCGGGAGGGGGAGAGCAGTACTTC.

The CDR3 DNA is TGTGCCAGCAGTTTTGTAGGGTCAGGGGCCAACGTCCTGACTTTC. Its translation is CASSFVGSGANVLTF. This chain links TRBV27 with TRBJ2-6; D not certain. Trimming took 3 bases from V and 4 from J, leaving 10 bases between them. CDR1 and CDR2 from the germline V gene are MNHEY and SMNVEV (reference sequence). This CDR3 comprises 15 residues.

V usage is TRBV5-1 and J usage is TRBJ2-7, with D perhaps assigned TRBD1 or TRBD2 (6 bases each). CDR1 and CDR2 (germline): SGHRS, YFSETQ. The ends were cut back, 3 bases at V and 0 bases at J, with 19 bases in the middle. The CDR3 length is 17 residues. The DNA of the CDR3 is TGCGCCAGCAGCTCCCGGAGGGGGGCAGAAGCCTCCTACGAGCAGTACTTC. This translates into CASSSRRGAEASYEQYF.

This clonotype was seen a handful of times. V and J are TRBV20-1 and TRBJ1-2; D is undetermined. Per germline, CDR1 DFQATT and CDR2 SNEGSKA (reference sequence). Trimming removed 3 bases at V and 0 bases at J, with 20 bases between. The CDR3 consists of 17 residues. The CDR3 here is CSASMWVAALANYGYTF. The CDR3 nucleotides read TGCAGTGCTAGTATGTGGGTGGCGGCCCTAGCTAACTATGGCTACACCTTC.

V and J are TRBV7-2 and TRBJ2-5, with 8 bases fitting TRBD2. V shed 3 bases, J shed 3 bases, and the junction held 3 bases outside the gene matches. This CDR3 region has 14 residues. Germline V gene data show CDR1 as SGHTA and CDR2 as FQGNSA. The CDR3 region is CASSFSGGEETQYF. The CDR3 nucleotides read TGTGCCAGCAGCTTTTCGGGGGGGGAAGAGACCCAGTACTTC.

This clonotype showed up just a few times. This chain connects TRBV29-1 to TRBJ1-4; unclear D gene. The germline V gene encodes CDR1 SQVTM and CDR2 ANQGSEA. The CDR3 length is 11 residues. V lost 7 bases and J 3 bases, leaving 6 bases between the germline ends. CDR3 nucleotide sequence: TGCAGCGCCGGGTCTAATGAAAAACTGTTTTTT. Translated: CSAGSNEKLFF.

This clonotype was seen more than once but under ten times. This chain links TRBV6-1 with TRBJ1-1; D ambiguous. The CDR3 runs to 13 residues. V was pared by 6 bases and J by 3 bases, with 11 bases between. CDR1 and CDR2 (germline): MNHNS, SASEGT. The CDR3 DNA reads as TGTGCCAGCAGCCCATATGGAGACACTGAAGCTTTCTTT. This translates into CASSPYGDTEAFF.

This clonotype was seen a handful of times. The rearrangement links TRBV29-1 to TRBJ2-7; D unresolved. Trimming left V 4 bases short and J 1 base short, with 11 bases between. The CDR3 loop spans 13 amino acids. Looked up from germline, CDR1 is SQVTM and CDR2 is ANQGSEA. The CDR3 DNA reads as TGCAGCGTTGTTGAGGCCGCATCCTACGAGCAGTACTTC. Translation gives CSVVEAASYEQYF.

The DNA for the CDR3 is TGCGCCAGCAGCCGGGACGGCCGGATGATGAACACTGAAGCTTTCTTT. Residues: CASSRDGRMMNTEAFF. The V call is TRBV5-1, the J call TRBJ1-1; possibly TRBD1 for D (5 bases). The CDR3 is made up of 16 amino acids. Trimming took 4 bases from V and 0 from J, leaving 16 bases between them. CDR1 and CDR2 from the germline V gene are SGHRS and YFSETQ.